Sequencing of this TCR beta chain was carried out in a study of cytotoxic CD8 clonotypes in ibrutinib-treated CLL. As for the study in general: Responses comprised approximately 25 partial and 2 complete; at median around 72 months, around 14 remained remitted and some twelve progressed.

Germline CDR1 and CDR2: SGHNT and YYREEE (reference sequence). The V end lost 4 bases, the J end lost 4 bases, and 9 bases lay between the germline ends. CDR3 length equals 12 residues. Clones were sequenced by immunoSEQ multiplex PCR, and TCRdb holds only the in-frame ones, with some missing. The sample holds under 200,000 clones; 70% to 85% are singletons and the top ten take over 2%. About this clone itself: What it recognizes is unknown.

Study-wide findings and caveats: In sustained-remission versus progressing patients, sampling times differed. Contraction or stability on treatment was seen for public clonotypes, which were uncommon.

This sequence was found in a human donor with chronic lymphocytic leukemia. Sequences were derived from PBMCs, sampled after 12 months of ibrutinib treatment. The gene calls are TRBV5-4 and TRBJ2-7; D is ambiguous. CDR3: CASSVDLYEQYF. The CDR3, as DNA: TGTGCCAGCAGCGTTGACCTATACGAGCAGTACTTC.